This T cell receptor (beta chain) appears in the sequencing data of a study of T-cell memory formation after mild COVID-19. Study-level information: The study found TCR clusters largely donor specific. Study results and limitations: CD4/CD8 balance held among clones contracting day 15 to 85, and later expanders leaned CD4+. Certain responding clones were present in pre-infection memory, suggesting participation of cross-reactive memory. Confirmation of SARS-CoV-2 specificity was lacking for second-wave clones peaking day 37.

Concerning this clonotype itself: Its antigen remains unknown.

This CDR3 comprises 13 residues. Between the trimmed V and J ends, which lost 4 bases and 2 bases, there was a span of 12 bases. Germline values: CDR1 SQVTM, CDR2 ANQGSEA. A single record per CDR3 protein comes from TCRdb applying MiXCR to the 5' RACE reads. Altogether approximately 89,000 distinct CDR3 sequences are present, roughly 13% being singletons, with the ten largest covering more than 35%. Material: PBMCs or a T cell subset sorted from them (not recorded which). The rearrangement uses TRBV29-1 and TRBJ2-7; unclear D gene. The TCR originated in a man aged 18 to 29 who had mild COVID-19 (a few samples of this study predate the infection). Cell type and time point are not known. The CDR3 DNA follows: TGCAGCGTTGGTGGATGGAATACCTACGAGCAGTACTTC. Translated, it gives CSVGGWNTYEQYF.